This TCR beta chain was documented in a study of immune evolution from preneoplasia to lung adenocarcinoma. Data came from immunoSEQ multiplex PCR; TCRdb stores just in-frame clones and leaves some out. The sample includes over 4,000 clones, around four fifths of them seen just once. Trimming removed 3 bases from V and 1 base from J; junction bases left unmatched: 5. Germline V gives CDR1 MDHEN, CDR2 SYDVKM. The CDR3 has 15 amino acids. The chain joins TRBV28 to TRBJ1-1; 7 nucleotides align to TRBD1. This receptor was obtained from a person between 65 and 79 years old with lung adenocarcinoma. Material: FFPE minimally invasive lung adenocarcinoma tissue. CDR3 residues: CASSFDRVQNTEAFF. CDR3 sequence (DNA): TGTGCCAGCAGTTTCGACAGGGTACAGAACACTGAAGCTTTCTTT. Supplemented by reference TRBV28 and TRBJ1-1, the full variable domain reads DVKVTQSSRYLVKRTGEKVFLECVQDMDHENMFWYRQDPGLGLRLIYFSYDVKMKEKGDIPEGYSVSREKKERFSLILESASTNQTSMYLCASSFDRVQNTEAFFGQGTRLTVV.